What follows are 9 T cell receptor beta chains derived from one specimen sequenced in a study of blood T cell repertoires in COVID-19. Profiling relied on immunoSEQ multiplex PCR, and the TCRdb table lists in-frame clones only, not all of them. Among around 500,000 clones listed, about 88% were seen once. Sequenced input: PBMCs or T cells enriched from blood (not recorded which). The receptor set was obtained from a woman aged 60-75 years who had recovered from COVID-19.

The J gene is TRBJ1-2, the V gene TRBV14; no clear D. The CDR3 runs 13 residues. From germline, CDR1 is SGHDN and CDR2 FVKESK. Trimming removed 4 bases at V and 0 bases at J, with 6 bases between. The CDR3 DNA reads TGTGCCAGCAGCCTAGCAGCTAACTATGGCTACACCTTC. Encoded protein: CASSLAANYGYTF.

V gene TRBV11-2 combines with J gene TRBJ2-5; D unresolved. This CDR3 contains 13 residues. Germline CDR1 and CDR2: SGHAT and FQNNGV. V lost 2 bases to trimming and J lost 1 base, with 5 bases between them. In DNA form, the CDR3 reads TGTGCCAGCAGCTTACCATCCCAAGAGACCCAGTACTTC. This translates into CASSLPSQETQYF.

This sequence joins TRBV5-1 and TRBJ2-6, with D hard to call. V was shortened by 1 base and J by 3 bases, with 8 bases between the two germline ends. The CDR3 has 15 residues. CDR1 SGHRS and CDR2 YFSETQ come from the germline V gene. The CDR3 protein is CASSLYTDGANVLTF. The CDR3 DNA is TGCGCCAGCAGCTTGTACACAGATGGGGCCAACGTCCTGACTTTC.

The chain couples TRBV6-1 to TRBJ2-3, with unresolved D. The V end lost 2 bases, the J end lost 0 bases, and 6 bases lay between the germline ends. Germline values: CDR1 MNHNS, CDR2 SASEGT. The CDR3 loop spans 14 amino acids. CDR3 DNA: TGTGCCAGCAGTGAAATTCAGAGCACAGATACGCAGTATTTT. Translating it yields CASSEIQSTDTQYF.

CDR3 region: CASSREGGGPTDTQYF. CDR3 DNA: TGTGCCAGCAGTCGCGAGGGAGGGGGTCCCACAGATACGCAGTATTTT. The chain carries TRBV27 and TRBJ2-3, with D perhaps matching TRBD2 (7 bases). CDR1 MNHEY and CDR2 SMNVEV come from the germline V gene (reference sequence). This CDR3 is 16 amino acids long. V lost 5 bases, J lost 2 bases, and 17 bases lay in between.

This clone showed up just once. This chain joins TRBV20-1 and TRBJ1-3; 8 bases map to TRBD1. This CDR3 region has 11 residues. V lost 0 bases, J lost 12 bases, and 1 base stayed unmatched. The germline V gene has CDR1 DFQATT and CDR2 SNEGSKA (reference sequence). Written as DNA, the CDR3 is TGCAGTGCTAGAGAACAGGGGGACATATATTTT. Protein: CSAREQGDIYF.

The J gene is TRBJ2-1, the V gene TRBV13; TRBD2 matches 7 bases. V lost 4 bases, J lost 7 bases, and 10 bases stayed unmatched. Germline CDR1 PRHDT, CDR2 FYEKMQ (reference sequence). The CDR3 totals 15 residues. CDR3 sequence (DNA): TGTGCCAGCAGCTATCCGGGACTACTAGGAAATGAGCAGTTCTTC. Residues: CASSYPGLLGNEQFF.

J is TRBJ1-1 and V is TRBV7-6; D is undetermined. Germline V gene lookup returns CDR1 SGHVS and CDR2 FNYEAQ. Trimming pared 5 bases from V and 6 bases from J, leaving 19 bases between. The CDR3 consists of 15 residues. The CDR3 protein is CASSLTPPQRAEAFF. The CDR3 DNA follows: TGTGCCAGCAGCCTAACTCCACCTCAGAGGGCTGAAGCTTTCTTT.

The chain uses TRBV18 and TRBJ2-7; TRBD1 is a possible D gene (5 bases). Trimming cost V 2 bases and J 3 bases, with 11 bases left between them. This CDR3 has 14 residues. Germline CDR1 is KGHSH and CDR2 is LQKENI. CDR3 amino acids: CASSPSTGLYEQYF. The CDR3 DNA reads TGTGCCAGCTCACCATCAACAGGCCTCTACGAGCAGTACTTC. The entire variable domain, with the rest obtained from reference TRBV18 and TRBJ2-7, is as follows: NAGVMQNPRHLVRRRGQEARLRCSPMKGHSHVYWYRQLPEEGLKFMVYLQKENIIDESGMPKERFSAEFPKEGPSILRIQQVVRGDSAAYFCASSPSTGLYEQYFGPGTRLTVT.